The 27 T cell receptor beta chains below all came from one sample that was sequenced in a study of graft-versus-host responses after intestinal transplantation. The antigens of these receptors remain unknown. Method: immunoSEQ multiplex PCR; TCRdb's copy keeps in-frame clones and lacks some. The profile covers 75,000 to 95,000 clones, with under 95% appearing a single time and approximately 2% taken by the ten largest. Sample: unstimulated CD8+ T cells sorted from spleen or lymph node cells, taken before intestinal transplant. Source of these receptors: a human donor who received an intestinal transplant.

The chain combines TRBV6-1 with TRBJ2-2; 11 bases are a match to TRBD2. The CDR3 loop spans 17 amino acids. The J segment lost 0 bases and the V segment lost 2 bases, leaving 2 bases of the junction unmatched. Germline V gene sequence: CDR1 MNHNS, CDR2 SASEGT. The CDR3, as DNA: TGTGCCAGCAGTGAAACTAGCGGGGGCCCGAACACCGGGGAGCTGTTTTTT. It specifies CASSETSGGPNTGELFF.

This clone was detected a few times. At the DNA level, this CDR3 is encoded by other sequences in the same sample as well. The J gene is TRBJ1-3, the V gene TRBV4-3; D is uncertain. The germline CDR1 and CDR2 sequences are LGHNA and YSLEER. The ends were cut back, 0 bases at V and 1 base at J, with 7 bases in the middle. The CDR3 has 15 amino acids. The CDR3 spells CASSQDPGSGNTIYF. The CDR3 coding sequence is TGCGCCAGCAGCCAAGATCCCGGGTCTGGAAACACCATATATTTT.

Written as DNA, the CDR3 is TGTGCCAGCAGCCAAGGGATCCAGGGTATAGAGACCCAGTACTTC. Translation: CASSQGIQGIETQYF. This chain connects TRBV14 to TRBJ2-5; D may be TRBD1 (5 bases). Germline V lookup: CDR1 SGHDN, CDR2 FVKESK. The V end lost 1 base, the J end lost 4 bases, and 13 bases lay between the germline ends. The CDR3 is 15 amino acids.

V and J are TRBV25-1 and TRBJ1-1, with TRBD1 matching 8 bases. The CDR3 length is 14 residues. With V trimmed by 5 bases and J by 4 bases, 6 bases remained unmatched. CDR1 and CDR2 (germline): MGHDK, SYGVNS. CDR3 DNA: TGTGCCAGCAGTCTACAGGGGGAAAGCACTGAAGCTTTCTTT. Amino acids: CASSLQGESTEAFF.

This chain uses TRBV4-3 with TRBJ2-7, with TRBD1 matching 9 bases. V trimming: 4 bases; J trimming: 0 bases; junction bases outside the gene matches: 4. Germline V gene sequence: CDR1 LGHNA, CDR2 YSLEER. This CDR3 is built from 15 residues. The CDR3 DNA reads as TGCGCCAGCAGCCCGGGACAGGGCCCCTCCTACGAGCAGTACTTC. Its translation: CASSPGQGPSYEQYF.

This clone showed up just a few times. CDR3 amino acids: CASSTGTGVSSEAFF. The CDR3 DNA is TGTGCCAGCAGTACAGGGACAGGGGTTTCTAGTGAAGCTTTCTTT. V is TRBV6-5 and J is TRBJ1-1; 10 nucleotides match TRBD1. CDR3 size: 15 residues. Unmatched junction bases numbered 10, after V lost 5 bases and J lost 7 bases. Germline V gives CDR1 MNHEY, CDR2 SVGAGI.

The chain employs TRBV7-6 and TRBJ2-3; D is unclear. This CDR3 region has 14 residues. The germline CDR1 and CDR2 sequences are SGHVS and FNYEAQ. Trimming removed 9 bases at V and 5 bases at J, with 18 bases between. CDR3 protein: CARAARVAIDTQYF. CDR3 DNA: TGTGCCAGGGCGGCCCGGGTCGCAATAGATACGCAGTATTTT.

This rearrangement joins TRBV30 to TRBJ2-6, with D hard to call. V was trimmed by 0 bases and J by 4 bases, leaving 4 bases between them. The germline V gene has CDR1 GTSNPN and CDR2 SVGIG (reference sequence). The CDR3 contains 13 residues. The DNA for the CDR3 is TGTGCCTGGAGTGTAGCCGGGGCCAACGTCCTGACTTTC. It codes for CAWSVAGANVLTF.

V gene TRBV29-1 combines with J gene TRBJ1-2; a possible D gene is TRBD1 (6 bases). The ends were cut back, 6 bases at V and 8 bases at J, with 22 bases in the middle. CDR3 length equals 14 residues. Germline V CDR1 and CDR2: SQVTM, ANQGSEA. CDR3 DNA sequence: TGCAGCGTCGAGTCGACAGGAGAAAATGTAGGCTACACCTTC. Amino acids: CSVESTGENVGYTF.

This rearrangement joins TRBV13 to TRBJ2-7; D ambiguous. The V end was cut by 0 bases, the J end by 1 base, with 4 bases between. Germline CDR1 is PRHDT and CDR2 is FYEKMQ (reference sequence). CDR3 length equals 13 residues. In DNA form, the CDR3 reads TGTGCCAGCAGCTTAGGCAGTTCCTACGAGCAGTACTTC. Its protein product is CASSLGSSYEQYF.

V is TRBV7-9 and J is TRBJ1-2, with D tentatively TRBD1 (5 bases). Germline V gene lookup returns CDR1 SEHNR and CDR2 FQNEAQ (reference sequence). CDR3 length: 13 amino acids. V gave up 4 bases and J gave up 8 bases, with 14 bases separating them. The CDR3 loop is CASSYTTGQGYTF. Here the CDR3 DNA reads TGTGCCAGCAGCTATACAACAGGTCAGGGCTACACCTTC.

This clone was found once. The chain is built from TRBV4-3 and TRBJ1-2; 8 bases agree with TRBD1. Germline V gene sequence: CDR1 LGHNA, CDR2 YSLEER. J gave up 0 bases and V 0 bases, and 9 bases lay outside the gene matches. The CDR3 runs 18 residues. The CDR3 loop reads CASSQDQRRGPSNYGYTF. The DNA for the CDR3 is TGCGCCAGCAGCCAAGATCAACGCAGGGGGCCCTCTAACTATGGCTACACCTTC.

The chain recombines TRBV5-4 with TRBJ2-3; 9 bases are shared with TRBD1. Trimming took 4 bases from V and 1 from J; bases not matched to a gene: 4. Germline CDR1 reads SGHNT; CDR2 reads YYREEE (reference sequence). The CDR3 extends over 15 amino acids. The CDR3 DNA follows: TGTGCCAGCAGCGGGGGACAGGGCCGCACAGATACGCAGTATTTT. Its translation: CASSGGQGRTDTQYF.

In DNA, the CDR3 is TGTGCCACCAGCAGAGCCGGACTAGCGGGGCAAGATACGCAGTATTTT. It encodes CATSRAGLAGQDTQYF. This rearrangement joins TRBV15 to TRBJ2-3; TRBD2 matches at 12 bases. Looked up from germline, CDR1 is LNHNV and CDR2 is YYDKDF (reference sequence). The CDR3 sequence is 16 residues long. With 1 base clipped from V and 5 bases from J, the junction kept 4 bases outside the gene matches.

The gene calls are TRBV7-6 and TRBJ2-7, with 8 bases identical to TRBD1. This CDR3 has 16 amino acids. Germline CDR1 and CDR2: SGHVS and FNYEAQ. Trimming removed 3 bases from V and 0 bases from J; junction bases left unmatched: 7. The CDR3 here is CASSLGTGENSYEQYF. The CDR3 DNA reads as TGTGCCAGCAGCTTGGGGACAGGCGAAAACTCCTACGAGCAGTACTTC.

The chain has TRBV27 and TRBJ2-3; no firm D call. CDR1 MNHEY and CDR2 SMNVEV come from the germline V gene (reference sequence). There are 14 residues in the CDR3. The V end was cut by 5 bases, the J end by 0 bases, with 9 bases between. The CDR3 reads CASSILSSTDTQYF. The DNA for the CDR3 is TGTGCCAGCAGTATACTATCTAGCACAGATACGCAGTATTTT.

V is TRBV27 and J is TRBJ2-7; possibly TRBD2 for D (5 bases). Trimming cost V 6 bases and J 0 bases, with 12 bases left between them. The CDR3 extends over 14 amino acids. Germline V gene lookup returns CDR1 MNHEY and CDR2 SMNVEV (reference sequence). As DNA, the CDR3 is TGTGCCAGCAGACAAGGCGGGCTCTCCTACGAGCAGTACTTC. Translation gives CASRQGGLSYEQYF.

This rearrangement joins TRBV7-9 to TRBJ2-1, with 12 bases matching TRBD1. V was clipped by 3 bases and J by 5 bases; unmatched bases: 5. CDR1 is SEHNR and CDR2 is FQNEAQ in the germline V gene (reference sequence). This CDR3 is built from 16 residues. CDR3 bases: TGTGCCAGCAGCTTCAAGGGACAGGGGGCTCACAATGAGCAGTTCTTC. Translating it yields CASSFKGQGAHNEQFF. The variable domain in full, with the rest retrieved from reference TRBV7-9 and TRBJ2-1, is DTGVSQNPRHKITKRGQNVTFRCDPISEHNRLYWYRQTLGQGPEFLTYFQNEAQLEKSRLLSDRFSAERPKGSFSTLEIQRTEQGDSAMYLCASSFKGQGAHNEQFFGPGTRLTVL.

CDR3 region: CASSPRGTEAFF. CDR3 coding DNA: TGTGCCAGCAGTCCCCGGGGGACTGAAGCTTTCTTT. The chain recombines TRBV27 with TRBJ1-1; maybe TRBD1 (5 bases). The germline V gene has CDR1 MNHEY and CDR2 SMNVEV (reference sequence). This CDR3 is built from 12 residues. Trimming stripped 5 bases from V and 5 bases from J, with 9 bases between.

The chain combines TRBV19 with TRBJ1-2; tentatively, D is TRBD1 (5 bases). CDR3 size: 14 residues. The V end was cut by 5 bases, the J end by 3 bases, with 13 bases between. Germline values: CDR1 LNHDA, CDR2 SQIVND (reference sequence). CDR3 sequence: CASSGGTADYGYTF. CDR3 bases: TGTGCCAGTAGTGGGGGGACGGCTGACTATGGCTACACCTTC.

A single count supports this clone. The chain couples TRBV4-3 to TRBJ1-2, with a weak D call TRBD1 (5 bases). The length of the CDR3 is 16 residues. Germline-derived CDR1 and CDR2 are LGHNA and YSLEER. The V end was cut by 0 bases, the J end by 5 bases, with 16 bases between. DNA for the CDR3: TGCGCCAGCAGCCAAGATGGGAGGGGCTTAGGTTATGGCTACACCTTC. As protein: CASSQDGRGLGYGYTF.

J is TRBJ2-3 and V is TRBV4-1, with 9 nucleotides matching TRBD2. The CDR3 has 16 residues. Unmatched junction bases numbered 5, after V lost 0 bases and J lost 4 bases. CDR1 and CDR2 (germline): MGHRA, YSYEKL. The CDR3 loop reads CASSQDVGGGADTQYF. The CDR3 region has the DNA TGCGCCAGCAGCCAAGATGTCGGCGGGGGGGCAGATACGCAGTATTTT.

The chain is built from TRBV4-3 and TRBJ1-5; 7 positions match TRBD1. The junction had 22 bases not matched to a gene; V was cut back by 0 bases and J by 5 bases. The CDR3 loop spans 21 amino acids. Germline CDR1 reads LGHNA; CDR2 reads YSLEER. The CDR3, as DNA: TGCGCCAGCAGCCAAGATATAGTTTTGTTAATCAAAGGGACAGACCATCAGCCCCAGCATTTT. It is translated as CASSQDIVLLIKGTDHQPQHF.

This clone was counted a few times. V usage is TRBV2 and J usage is TRBJ2-3; 11 bases align to TRBD2. Looked up from germline, CDR1 is SNHLY and CDR2 is FYNNEI. The trim removed 2 bases at V and 0 bases at J, leaving 4 bases unmatched. The CDR3 contains 17 residues. CDR3: CASSETSGGSSTDTQYF. DNA for the CDR3: TGTGCCAGCAGTGAAACTAGCGGGGGTTCTAGCACAGATACGCAGTATTTT.

This clone turned up a few times. The chain links TRBV4-3 to TRBJ2-7; 7 bases agree with TRBD2. Germline CDR1 and CDR2: LGHNA and YSLEER. J was trimmed by 0 bases and V by 0 bases; bases with no gene match: 8. The CDR3 spans 17 residues. Here the CDR3 reads CASSQDWSGGSSYEQYF. CDR3 nucleotides: TGCGCCAGCAGCCAAGATTGGTCCGGGGGGAGCTCCTACGAGCAGTACTTC.

V and J are TRBV9 and TRBJ2-5, with D maybe TRBD2 (7 bases). Germline V CDR1 and CDR2: SGDLS, YYNGEE. The V and J ends lost 4 bases and 3 bases respectively, with 16 bases between them. There are 15 residues in the CDR3. CDR3 in amino acids: CASSQGTTSEETQYF. CDR3 nucleotide sequence: TGTGCCAGCAGCCAGGGGACTACATCAGAAGAGACCCAGTACTTC.

This chain uses TRBV7-8 with TRBJ1-1, with D hard to call. Looked up from germline, CDR1 is SGHVS and CDR2 is FQNEAQ. V gave up 7 bases and J gave up 0 bases, with 18 bases separating them. This CDR3 spans 16 amino acids. CDR3 loop: CASTPKAGDMNTEAFF. The CDR3 bases are TGTGCCAGCACCCCCAAGGCAGGCGATATGAACACTGAAGCTTTCTTT.